A selection of T cell receptor beta chains follows, all from one sample in a study of shared clonotypes between healthy human individuals. The assay was immunoSEQ multiplex PCR, and TCRdb's table has in-frame clones only and misses some. The data show 1 million to 1.3 million clones, around 78% seen once. Input material: memory CD4+ T cells from PBMCs. The receptor set was obtained from a man aged 18 to 30 in good health. Some clones in this sample may be carry-over from other donors' samples. Each CDR3 is given without its conserved first and last residue. The order of the fields is J gene, V gene, clone size, CDR3 protein. Expanded clones are given a class, and other clones once, few, many or no size at all.

j_call: TRBJ2-1
v_call: TRBV15
clone_size: .
cdr3_aa: ATSSLSNEQF

j_call: TRBJ2-7
v_call: TRBV11-2
clone_size: .
cdr3_aa: ASSPSTWDYLTYEQY

j_call: TRBJ2-2
v_call: TRBV14
clone_size: .
cdr3_aa: ASSPRDPTGELF

j_call: .
v_call: TRBV29-1
clone_size: .
cdr3_aa: SVLRRPAYEQY

j_call: TRBJ1-4
v_call: TRBV28
clone_size: .
cdr3_aa: ASSLTGAGNEKLF

j_call: TRBJ2-7
v_call: TRBV5-4
clone_size: .
cdr3_aa: ASSFLDGYEQY

j_call: TRBJ2-5
v_call: TRBV28
clone_size: .
cdr3_aa: ASSLGGGIETQY

j_call: TRBJ1-2
v_call: TRBV6-1
clone_size: few
cdr3_aa: ASSAQGALGYT

j_call: TRBJ2-2
v_call: TRBV4-2
clone_size: .
cdr3_aa: ASSHPTASVGELF

j_call: TRBJ2-7
v_call: TRBV27
clone_size: once
cdr3_aa: ASSPLTGQGISYEQY

j_call: TRBJ1-3
v_call: TRBV5-1
clone_size: .
cdr3_aa: ASSGTPQGRSGNTIY

j_call: TRBJ1-1
v_call: TRBV5-1
clone_size: .
cdr3_aa: ASSLAENTEAF

j_call: TRBJ2-5
v_call: TRBV11-2
clone_size: .
cdr3_aa: ASSLRPPPQETQY

j_call: TRBJ1-2
v_call: TRBV2
clone_size: once
cdr3_aa: ASTRGGQGSDYGYT

j_call: TRBJ1-2
v_call: TRBV19
clone_size: .
cdr3_aa: ASSSHQGSGYT

j_call: TRBJ1-5
v_call: TRBV18
clone_size: .
cdr3_aa: ASSNQGSNQPQH

j_call: TRBJ2-7
v_call: TRBV6-5
clone_size: .
cdr3_aa: ASSLRTGQREQY

j_call: TRBJ1-1
v_call: TRBV2
clone_size: .
cdr3_aa: ASYNNRMNTEAF

j_call: TRBJ2-3
v_call: TRBV9
clone_size: .
cdr3_aa: ASSVASGRTFTDTQY

j_call: TRBJ1-5
v_call: TRBV21-1
clone_size: .
cdr3_aa: ASSKSEGGTGANSNQPQH

j_call: TRBJ1-1
v_call: TRBV5-1
clone_size: .
cdr3_aa: ASSLEVAMNTEAF

j_call: TRBJ2-1
v_call: TRBV6-6
clone_size: few
cdr3_aa: ASSSFSGEQF

j_call: .
v_call: TRBV6-6
clone_size: .
cdr3_aa: ASSKQGSSYEQY

j_call: TRBJ1-2
v_call: TRBV28
clone_size: .
cdr3_aa: ASSSSEGNYGYT

j_call: TRBJ2-2
v_call: TRBV25-1
clone_size: .
cdr3_aa: ASSEFAGSNTGELF

j_call: TRBJ2-1
v_call: TRBV4-2
clone_size: .
cdr3_aa: ASSQKLAGVSDEQF

j_call: TRBJ1-1
v_call: TRBV18
clone_size: .
cdr3_aa: ASSPQNLPIRDAAF

j_call: TRBJ2-3
v_call: TRBV7-2
clone_size: many
cdr3_aa: ASSLARGRSTDTQY

j_call: TRBJ2-1
v_call: TRBV28
clone_size: .
cdr3_aa: ASSLGGAGVTSRTYNEQF

j_call: TRBJ1-3
v_call: TRBV10-3
clone_size: few
cdr3_aa: ATRGNTIY

j_call: TRBJ2-1
v_call: TRBV2
clone_size: .
cdr3_aa: ASLRGLNNEQF

j_call: TRBJ2-5
v_call: TRBV5-6
clone_size: .
cdr3_aa: ASSLLGQGGAETQY

j_call: TRBJ2-5
v_call: TRBV6-1
clone_size: .
cdr3_aa: ASSEGKAHFQETQY

j_call: TRBJ2-1
v_call: TRBV9
clone_size: .
cdr3_aa: ASSVRGMTDYEQF

j_call: TRBJ2-3
v_call: TRBV19
clone_size: few
cdr3_aa: ASSTGTFLTDTQY

j_call: TRBJ1-5
v_call: TRBV29-1
clone_size: .
cdr3_aa: SVVIGDNSNQPQH

j_call: TRBJ2-7
v_call: TRBV5-5
clone_size: .
cdr3_aa: ASRREFNEQY

j_call: TRBJ2-1
v_call: TRBV18
clone_size: .
cdr3_aa: ASGTTHRGYNEQF

j_call: TRBJ2-7
v_call: TRBV4-3
clone_size: .
cdr3_aa: ASSHGTSGAYEQY

j_call: TRBJ2-7
v_call: TRBV4-2
clone_size: few
cdr3_aa: ASSQGLAEAYEQY